The 17 T cell receptor beta chains in this list originate from one sample, sequenced in a study of blood T cell repertoires in COVID-19. Only in-frame clones appear in the TCRdb table, and some are missing; sequencing was by immunoSEQ multiplex PCR. The sample gives around 5,500 clones, about nine tenths of which show up once; about a sixth is in the top ten. Sequenced input: peripheral blood. These receptor sequences come from a human donor in a cohort sampled during active COVID-19.

The gene calls are TRBV3-1 (or the pseudogene TRBV3-2) and TRBJ1-2; D might be TRBD1 (6 bases). The germline CDR1 and CDR2 sequences are LGHDT and YNNKEL (reference sequence). Trimming took off 6 bases at V and 8 bases at J, with 13 bases between the two ends. This CDR3 has 12 amino acids. The DNA of the CDR3 is TGTGCCAGCAGTCTTAACAGGGAAGGCTACACCTTC. Amino acids: CASSLNREGYTF.

V gene TRBV4-1 combines with J gene TRBJ1-1; 7 bases are shared with TRBD1. This CDR3 region has 13 residues. V shed 4 bases, J shed 4 bases, and the junction held 3 bases outside the gene matches. Germline assignment: CDR1 MGHRA and CDR2 YSYEKL. CDR3 protein: CASSRQGATEAFF. DNA for the CDR3: TGCGCCAGCAGCCGACAGGGCGCCACTGAAGCTTTCTTT.

The rearrangement uses TRBV7-3 and TRBJ2-3; 12 bases map to TRBD2. Unmatched junction bases numbered 1, after V lost 5 bases and J lost 1 base. This CDR3 contains 15 residues. Germline values: CDR1 SGHTA, CDR2 FQGTGA. In nucleotides, the CDR3 is TGTGCCAGCAGCCGGACTAGCGGGGGCACAGATACGCAGTATTTT. This translates into CASSRTSGGTDTQYF. The variable domain in full, completed from reference TRBV7-3 and TRBJ2-3, reads GAGVSQTPSNKVTEKGKYVELRCDPISGHTALYWYRQSLGQGPEFLIYFQGTGAADDSGLPNDRFFAVRPEGSVSTLKIQRTERGDSAVYLCASSRTSGGTDTQYFGPGTRLTVL.

The chain has TRBV6-2 or TRBV6-3 and TRBJ2-5; D might be TRBD1 (5 bases). The germline V and J ends were trimmed by 5 bases and 4 bases, with 20 bases remaining between them. This CDR3 comprises 16 residues. Germline V lookup: CDR1 MNHEY, CDR2 SVGEGT. The CDR3 DNA follows: TGTGCCAGCAGTACAACCCCAGGGTCGGTCGTAGAGACCCAGTACTTC. It is translated as CASSTTPGSVVETQYF.

J is TRBJ2-1 and V is TRBV6-5; D is unresolved. The germline gives CDR1 MNHEY, CDR2 SVGAGI. The V and J ends lost 2 bases and 6 bases respectively, with 5 bases between them. The length of the CDR3 is 12 residues. CDR3 region: CASSYGGNEQFF. The DNA for the CDR3 is TGTGCCAGCAGTTACGGCGGCAATGAGCAGTTCTTC.

The chain's CDR3 is CASSWLAGADTQYF. CDR3 in DNA: TGTGCCAGCAGCTGGCTAGCGGGGGCAGATACGCAGTATTTT. V is TRBV7-9 and J is TRBJ2-3, with 10 bases identical to TRBD2. Germline CDR1 SEHNR, CDR2 FQNEAQ (reference sequence). V gave up 4 bases and J gave up 4 bases; unmatched junction bases: 2. The CDR3 is made up of 14 amino acids.

The genes are TRBV6-5 and TRBJ1-5; D ambiguous. This CDR3 contains 16 residues. V was pared by 0 bases and J by 0 bases, with 9 bases between. Germline lookup yields CDR1 MNHEY and CDR2 SVGAGI. The CDR3 DNA sequence: TGTGCCAGCAGTTACTCGAGCGGATTTAGCAATCAGCCCCAGCATTTT. Amino acids: CASSYSSGFSNQPQHF.

The chain couples TRBV14 to TRBJ2-3; a weak D match, TRBD1 (5 bases). Germline assignment: CDR1 SGHDN and CDR2 FVKESK. V dropped 5 bases and J dropped 6 bases, with 12 bases sitting between them. The CDR3 extends over 13 amino acids. The CDR3 here is CASSWFGADTQYF. DNA of the CDR3: TGTGCCAGCAGCTGGTTTGGGGCTGATACGCAGTATTTT.

The chain employs TRBV19 and TRBJ1-1; a possible D gene is TRBD1 (6 bases). Germline CDR1 LNHDA, CDR2 SQIVND (reference sequence). Between the trimmed V and J ends, which lost 8 bases and 1 base, there was a span of 14 bases. The CDR3 spans 14 residues. CDR3 DNA: TGTGCCAGTGTTACGGGACACCCGAACACTGAAGCTTTCTTT. Its translation is CASVTGHPNTEAFF.

This sequence joins TRBV6-5 and TRBJ1-4; D perhaps matches TRBD1 (5 bases). The germline V gene has CDR1 MNHEY and CDR2 SVGAGI. Trimming cost V 6 bases and J 8 bases, with 16 bases left between them. There are 14 residues in the CDR3. CDR3 amino acids: CASRRQGLGEKLFF. In DNA form, the CDR3 reads TGTGCCAGCAGGCGGCAGGGTCTGGGGGAAAAACTGTTTTTT.

This rearrangement joins TRBV7-3 to TRBJ1-1; no definite D call. The CDR3 sequence is 15 residues long. Germline CDR1 is SGHTA and CDR2 is FQGTGA. Deletions cut 0 bases from V and 3 bases from J, with 11 bases between. In DNA form, the CDR3 reads TGTGCCAGCAGCTTAACGCCATTGGGAGACACTGAAGCTTTCTTT. Its translation: CASSLTPLGDTEAFF.

The chain uses TRBV7-9 and TRBJ2-5, with D tentatively TRBD2 (5 bases). The CDR3 runs 12 residues. V shed 4 bases and J shed 9 bases, with 12 bases lying between them. From germline, CDR1 is SEHNR and CDR2 FQNEAQ (reference sequence). In nucleotides, the CDR3 is TGTGCCAGCAGCTCTAGGGTGGGAGCCCAGTACTTC. Translation: CASSSRVGAQYF.

The chain couples TRBV11-2 to TRBJ1-1; 7 positions match TRBD1. Germline CDR1 and CDR2: SGHAT and FQNNGV. The V segment lost 5 bases and the J segment 3 bases; nucleotides outside the gene matches: 3. The CDR3 sequence is 13 residues long. In nucleotides, the CDR3 is TGTGCCAGCAGCCCTGACAGGGACACTGAAGCTTTCTTT. Translation gives CASSPDRDTEAFF.

The rearrangement joins TRBV23-1 to TRBJ2-7; perhaps TRBD1 as D (6 bases). TRBV23-1 is treated as an ORF (open reading frame) with a function not yet certain. V was pared by 2 bases and J by 3 bases, with 20 bases between. CDR3 length: 17 residues. The DNA of the CDR3 is TGCGCCAGCAGTCAACCCCCGAGGGACATCCGAATCTACGAGCAGTACTTC. It yields the protein CASSQPPRDIRIYEQYF.

This chain uses TRBV5-1 with TRBJ2-3, with D perhaps TRBD1 (6 bases). The CDR3 extends over 16 amino acids. Trimming removed 0 bases from V and 1 base from J, with 12 bases in between. Germline assignment: CDR1 SGHRS and CDR2 YFSETQ. Written as DNA, the CDR3 is TGCGCCAGCAGCTTGGTGGTAGCAGGGGGCACAGATACGCAGTATTTT. This codes for CASSLVVAGGTDTQYF.

The chain is built from TRBV4-1 and TRBJ1-2; D remains ambiguous. The CDR3 extends over 19 amino acids. In germline, CDR1 is MGHRA, CDR2 YSYEKL. V was trimmed by 0 bases and J by 4 bases, leaving 24 bases between them. This chain's CDR3 is CASSQENRGWQAQLYGYTF. Written as DNA, the CDR3 is TGCGCCAGCAGCCAAGAAAATCGGGGTTGGCAGGCGCAACTCTATGGCTACACCTTC.

The chain has TRBV10-3 and TRBJ2-5, with 8 bases that match TRBD2. Trimming at V came to 9 bases and at J to 1 base, leaving 7 bases not matched to a gene. Per germline, CDR1 ENHRY and CDR2 SYGVKD. The CDR3 sequence is 14 residues long. CDR3 coding DNA: TGTGCCATAGCAAGCGGGGGCCCCCAAGAGACCCAGTACTTC. Residues: CAIASGGPQETQYF.